This T cell receptor beta chain originates from a study of blood T cell repertoires in COVID-19. As for the study in general: COVID-19 samples, acute and convalescent, were from the United States, Italy and Spain.

Sequencing was performed with immunoSEQ multiplex PCR; in TCRdb, only in-frame clones are kept and a portion is missing. The profile shows some 350,000 clones, 85% to 90% of them singletons. The length of the CDR3 is 15 residues. Germline V gene sequence: CDR1 MDHEN, CDR2 SYDVKM. The ends were cut back, 6 bases at V and 1 base at J, with 13 bases in the middle. The specimen was peripheral blood. This clonotype was obtained from a human donor in a cohort sampled during active COVID-19. The chain joins TRBV28 to TRBJ2-1, with D tentatively TRBD1 (5 bases). The CDR3 reads CASRRGPTSYNEQFF. The CDR3 DNA reads TGTGCCAGCAGAAGGGGCCCTACGTCCTACAATGAGCAGTTCTTC.